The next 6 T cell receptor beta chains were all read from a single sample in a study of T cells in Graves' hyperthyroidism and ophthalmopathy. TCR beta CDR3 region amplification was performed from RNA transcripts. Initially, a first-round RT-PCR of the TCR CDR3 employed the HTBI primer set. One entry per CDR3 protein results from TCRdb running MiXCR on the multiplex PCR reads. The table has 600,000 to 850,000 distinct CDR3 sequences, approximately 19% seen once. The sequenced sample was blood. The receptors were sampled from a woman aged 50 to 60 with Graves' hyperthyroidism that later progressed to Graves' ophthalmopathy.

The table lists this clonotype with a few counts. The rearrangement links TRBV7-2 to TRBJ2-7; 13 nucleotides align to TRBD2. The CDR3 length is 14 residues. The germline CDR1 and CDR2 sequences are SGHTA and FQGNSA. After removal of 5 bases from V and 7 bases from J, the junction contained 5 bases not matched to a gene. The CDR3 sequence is CASSQLAGGLEQYF. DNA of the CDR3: TGTGCCAGCAGCCAACTAGCGGGGGGGCTTGAGCAGTACTTC. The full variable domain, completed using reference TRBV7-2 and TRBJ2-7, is GAGVSQSPSNKVTEKGKDVELRCDPISGHTALYWYRQSLGQGLEFLIYFQGNSAPDKSGLPSDRFSAERTGGSVSTLTIQRTQQEDSAVYLCASSQLAGGLEQYFGPGTRLTVT.

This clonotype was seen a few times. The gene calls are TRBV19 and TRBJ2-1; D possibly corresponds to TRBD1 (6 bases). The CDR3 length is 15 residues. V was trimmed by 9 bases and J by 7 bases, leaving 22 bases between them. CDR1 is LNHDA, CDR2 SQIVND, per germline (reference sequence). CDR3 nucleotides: TGTGCCAGCAAAAAGGACAGTGGGCCTTGGAATGAGCAGTTCTTC. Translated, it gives CASKKDSGPWNEQFF. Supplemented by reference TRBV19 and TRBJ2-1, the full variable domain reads DGGITQSPKYLFRKEGQNVTLSCEQNLNHDAMYWYRQDPGQGLRLIYYSQIVNDFQKGDIAEGYSVSREKKESFPLTVTSAQKNPTAFYLCASKKDSGPWNEQFFGPGTRLTVL.

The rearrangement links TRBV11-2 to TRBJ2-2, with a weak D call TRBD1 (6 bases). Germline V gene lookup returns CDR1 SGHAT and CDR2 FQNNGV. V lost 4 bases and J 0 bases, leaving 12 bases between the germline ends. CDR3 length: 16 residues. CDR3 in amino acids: CASSSDRFANTGELFF. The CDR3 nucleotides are TGTGCCAGCAGCTCAGACAGGTTCGCGAACACCGGGGAGCTGTTTTTT. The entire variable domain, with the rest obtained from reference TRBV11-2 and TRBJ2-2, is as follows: EAGVAQSPRYKIIEKRQSVAFWCNPISGHATLYWYQQILGQGPKLLIQFQNNGVVDDSQLPKDRFSAERLKGVDSTLKIQPAKLEDSAVYLCASSSDRFANTGELFFGEGSRLTVL.

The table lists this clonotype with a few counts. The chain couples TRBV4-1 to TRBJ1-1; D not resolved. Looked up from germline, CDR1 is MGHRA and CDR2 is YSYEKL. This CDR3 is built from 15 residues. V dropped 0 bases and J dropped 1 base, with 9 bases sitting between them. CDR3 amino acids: CASSQDATSNTEAFF. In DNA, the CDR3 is TGCGCCAGCAGCCAAGATGCCACCTCGAACACTGAAGCTTTCTTT.

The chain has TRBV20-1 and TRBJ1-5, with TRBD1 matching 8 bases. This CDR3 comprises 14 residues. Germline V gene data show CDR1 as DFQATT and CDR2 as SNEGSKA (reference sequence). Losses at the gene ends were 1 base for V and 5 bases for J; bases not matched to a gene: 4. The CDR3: CSARGTGIDQPQHF. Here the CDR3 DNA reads TGCAGTGCTAGAGGGACAGGGATAGATCAGCCCCAGCATTTT.

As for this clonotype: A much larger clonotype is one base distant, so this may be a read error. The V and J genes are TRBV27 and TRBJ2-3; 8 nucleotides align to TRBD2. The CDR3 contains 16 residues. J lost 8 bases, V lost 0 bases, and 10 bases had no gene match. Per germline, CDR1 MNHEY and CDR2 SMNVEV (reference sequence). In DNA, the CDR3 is TGTGCCAGCAGTTTATCTGGCGGGGGGCCAGGAGGTACGCAGTATTTT. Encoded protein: CASSLSGGGPGGTQYF.